These 23 T cell receptor beta chains were sequenced from one sample in a study of beta chain features in type 1 diabetes. Study findings and constraints: Moderate but significant shortening of TCRB CDR3s was recorded in all four CD4+ subsets from Type 1 diabetes patients.

These TCRs' antigens remain unknown. Sequencing targeted expressed TCRB transcripts, as all isolated RNA had been reverse transcribed. Assay used: immunoSEQ multiplex PCR; TCRdb lists only in-frame clones, some missing. The repertoire consists of some 350,000 clones, with roughly 13% occurring once and the leading ten covering approximately 0.016%. Sequenced sample: naive CD4+ T cells from blood. The receptors stem from a woman aged 18-30 years with type 1 diabetes.

This sequence joins TRBV6-6 and TRBJ2-7; a possible D gene is TRBD2 (5 bases). V was trimmed by 7 bases and J by 7 bases, leaving 14 bases between them. Germline CDR1 reads MNHNY; CDR2 reads SVGAGI (reference sequence). The CDR3 has 12 residues. DNA for the CDR3: TGTGCCAGCAAGGATGGTGAGGGAGAGCAGTACTTC. It is translated as CASKDGEGEQYF.

This clone was seen a handful of times. V is TRBV5-1 and J is TRBJ1-2, with 7 bases fitting TRBD1. With 4 bases clipped from V and 7 bases from J, the junction kept 4 bases outside the gene matches. This CDR3 spans 12 amino acids. Germline CDR1 is SGHRS and CDR2 is YFSETQ. The CDR3 DNA reads TGCGCCAGCAGCCAGACAGGGTCTGGCTACACCTTC. It specifies CASSQTGSGYTF. Together with reference TRBV5-1 and TRBJ1-2, the CDR3 gives the full variable domain: KAGVTQTPRYLIKTRGQQVTLSCSPISGHRSVSWYQQTPGQGLQFLFEYFSETQRNKGNFPGRFSGRQFSNSRSEMNVSTLELGDSALYLCASSQTGSGYTFGSGTRLTVV.

This clone was picked up a small number of times. The chain uses TRBV9 and TRBJ2-7, with TRBD1 matching over 8 bases. The CDR3 contains 15 residues. J gave up 10 bases and V 7 bases, and 19 bases lay outside the gene matches. The germline gives CDR1 SGDLS, CDR2 YYNGEE. Written as DNA, the CDR3 is TGTGCCAGCGGGCCCCAGGGGGTGACAGGGGCCGACCAGTACTTC. It translates to CASGPQGVTGADQYF.

In its sample, this clone was seen a few times. The chain links TRBV14 to TRBJ2-1; D unclear. V was shortened by 0 bases and J by 7 bases, with 7 bases between the two germline ends. The germline CDR1 and CDR2 sequences are SGHDN and FVKESK. The CDR3 length is 13 residues. CDR3 sequence: CASSQELGNEQFF. Here the CDR3 DNA reads TGTGCCAGCAGCCAAGAACTCGGGAATGAGCAGTTCTTC.

J is TRBJ2-3 and V is TRBV5-1; 8 bases map to TRBD2. The germline CDR1 and CDR2 sequences are SGHRS and YFSETQ. V was pared by 2 bases and J by 4 bases, with 6 bases of the junction left unmatched. The CDR3 consists of 15 residues. CDR3 sequence: CASSLGAGAADTQYF. The CDR3 nucleotides are TGCGCCAGCAGCTTAGGAGCGGGAGCCGCAGATACGCAGTATTTT.

The chain combines TRBV10-3 with TRBJ1-4, with TRBD1 identical over 7 bases. V shed 0 bases, J shed 8 bases, and the junction held 6 bases outside the gene matches. The CDR3 spans 15 residues. Germline loops: CDR1 ENHRY, CDR2 SYGVKD. DNA for the CDR3: TGTGCCATCAGTGAGTCGGAGGGGGCACGGGAAAAACTGTTTTTT. Residues: CAISESEGAREKLFF.

This clone turned up a few times. The chain carries TRBV30 and TRBJ2-4; 13 bases match TRBD2. V shed 2 bases, J shed 2 bases, and the junction held 9 bases outside the gene matches. From germline, CDR1 is GTSNPN and CDR2 SVGIG (reference sequence). This CDR3 has 18 amino acids. The CDR3 sequence: CAWSFARTSGRSKNIQYF. In DNA form, the CDR3 reads TGTGCCTGGAGTTTCGCGCGGACTAGCGGGAGATCCAAAAACATTCAGTACTTC.

This clone was picked up a small number of times. This chain uses TRBV6-5 with TRBJ2-1; a possible D gene is TRBD2 (6 bases). CDR3 length: 12 amino acids. Germline V gene sequence: CDR1 MNHEY, CDR2 SVGAGI. V was clipped by 8 bases and J by 6 bases, with 11 bases between them. CDR3 region: CASGDSRNEQFF. CDR3 DNA: TGTGCCAGCGGGGACTCACGCAATGAGCAGTTCTTC.

The chain combines TRBV30 with TRBJ2-5; D gene ambiguous. The CDR3 is made up of 15 amino acids. Trimming took 0 bases from V and 0 from J, leaving 11 bases between them. Germline V gene data show CDR1 as GTSNPN and CDR2 as SVGIG (reference sequence). In DNA form, the CDR3 reads TGTGCCTGGAGTGTACGGAGTTGGTACCAAGAGACCCAGTACTTC. Its protein product is CAWSVRSWYQETQYF.

This clone was seen a handful of times. The V and J genes are TRBV7-8 and TRBJ2-1; 7 nucleotides match TRBD1. Germline CDR1 reads SGHVS; CDR2 reads FQNEAQ. Germline trimming cut 4 bases from V and 7 bases from J; bases unmatched to any gene: 10. This CDR3 is built from 15 residues. The CDR3 here is CASSYDRVSGNEQFF. The CDR3 nucleotides are TGTGCCAGCAGCTACGACAGGGTGTCAGGGAATGAGCAGTTCTTC.

The genes are TRBV7-2 and TRBJ1-5, with a weak D call TRBD1 (5 bases). V was clipped by 5 bases and J by 4 bases, with 15 bases between them. This CDR3 is built from 15 residues. The germline V gene has CDR1 SGHTA and CDR2 FQGNSA. CDR3 sequence: CASSPTAGRNQPQHF. CDR3 in DNA: TGTGCCAGCAGCCCGACGGCAGGGCGGAATCAGCCCCAGCATTTT.

There are a few counts of this clone. CDR3 residues: CASSVLAGGLDTQYF. CDR3 in DNA: TGTGCCAGTAGCGTACTAGCGGGAGGGCTTGATACGCAGTATTTT. J is TRBJ2-3 and V is TRBV19; 13 nucleotides match TRBD2. From germline, CDR1 is LNHDA and CDR2 SQIVND (reference sequence). This CDR3 has 15 amino acids. Losses at the gene ends were 6 bases for V and 6 bases for J; bases not matched to a gene: 6.

The V call is TRBV29-1, the J call TRBJ1-2; a weak D match, TRBD1 (5 bases). V lost 5 bases and J lost 4, with 17 bases in between. This CDR3 has 14 amino acids. The germline V gene encodes CDR1 SQVTM and CDR2 ANQGSEA. The CDR3 region is CSVLLRDRGYGYTF. The CDR3 DNA reads as TGCAGCGTTTTACTCAGGGATAGGGGCTATGGCTACACCTTC.

This clone turned up a few times. The V and J genes are TRBV19 and TRBJ2-7, with 10 bases that match TRBD2. CDR1 LNHDA and CDR2 SQIVND come from the germline V gene (reference sequence). The CDR3 is made up of 15 amino acids. The trim removed 5 bases at V and 2 bases at J, leaving 6 bases unmatched. In DNA, the CDR3 is TGTGCCAGTAGTTTACGGACTAGCGGTCCCTACGAGCAGTACTTC. This encodes CASSLRTSGPYEQYF. Full variable domain (remainder filled in from reference TRBV19 and TRBJ2-7): DGGITQSPKYLFRKEGQNVTLSCEQNLNHDAMYWYRQDPGQGLRLIYYSQIVNDFQKGDIAEGYSVSREKKESFPLTVTSAQKNPTAFYLCASSLRTSGPYEQYFGPGTRLTVT.

The sample holds a few counts of this clone. The chain links TRBV19 to TRBJ2-5, with TRBD1 identical over 8 bases. This CDR3 is 14 amino acids long. Germline CDR1 is LNHDA and CDR2 is SQIVND (reference sequence). V gave up 7 bases and J gave up 2 bases; unmatched junction bases: 6. The CDR3 reads CASTSRDRQETQYF. The CDR3 nucleotides read TGTGCCAGTACCTCAAGGGACAGGCAAGAGACCCAGTACTTC.

This rearrangement joins TRBV18 to TRBJ1-2, with TRBD1 matching 9 bases. With 5 bases clipped from V and 7 bases from J, the junction kept 5 bases outside the gene matches. Germline-derived CDR1 and CDR2 are KGHSH and LQKENI. This CDR3 spans 13 amino acids. CDR3 sequence reads: CASSSGQGGGYTF. The CDR3 DNA reads as TGTGCCAGCTCATCGGGACAGGGAGGTGGCTACACCTTC. The whole variable domain, remainder taken from reference TRBV18 and TRBJ1-2, is NAGVMQNPRHLVRRRGQEARLRCSPMKGHSHVYWYRQLPEEGLKFMVYLQKENIIDESGMPKERFSAEFPKEGPSILRIQQVVRGDSAAYFCASSSGQGGGYTFGSGTRLTVV.

The chain is built from TRBV7-9 and TRBJ2-1, with a tentative D call TRBD2 (6 bases). Germline V CDR1 and CDR2: SEHNR, FQNEAQ (reference sequence). The CDR3 is made up of 14 amino acids. V lost 1 base and J lost 9, with 13 bases in between. This CDR3 reads CASSLVLALGEQFF. CDR3 nucleotide sequence: TGTGCCAGCAGCTTAGTTCTAGCGCTCGGTGAGCAGTTCTTC.

This clone has just a few counts. The chain employs TRBV30 and TRBJ1-5; D ambiguous. The germline CDR1 and CDR2 sequences are GTSNPN and SVGIG (reference sequence). CDR3 size: 12 residues. V lost 3 bases to trimming and J lost 3 bases, with 6 bases between them. CDR3 loop: CAWSANNQPQHF. CDR3 coding DNA: TGTGCCTGGAGCGCGAACAATCAGCCCCAGCATTTT.

CDR3 bases: TGTGCCAGCAGTTACTATAGCGGACCCGTTCGGGAGCAGTTCTTC. Its protein product is CASSYYSGPVREQFF. The V call is TRBV6-5, the J call TRBJ2-1; tentatively, D is TRBD2 (6 bases). Germline-derived CDR1 and CDR2 are MNHEY and SVGAGI. This CDR3 spans 15 amino acids. Trimming pared 1 base from V and 10 bases from J, leaving 17 bases between.

This clone was counted only a few times. This chain links TRBV15 with TRBJ2-1; 11 nucleotides match TRBD2. V gave up 1 base and J gave up 5 bases; unmatched junction bases: 4. This CDR3 region has 16 residues. Per germline, CDR1 LNHNV and CDR2 YYDKDF (reference sequence). This CDR3 is CATSRGGLADHNEQFF. DNA of the CDR3: TGTGCCACCAGCAGAGGGGGACTAGCGGACCACAATGAGCAGTTCTTC.

As for this clone: This same CDR3 is encoded by further DNA sequences in the sample. The chain carries TRBV5-1 and TRBJ2-5; possible D gene TRBD2, 6 bases. Germline CDR1 is SGHRS and CDR2 is YFSETQ. This CDR3 comprises 14 residues. Trimming removed 0 bases at V and 5 bases at J, with 11 bases between. CDR3: CASSLAGAGETQYF. The CDR3 nucleotides are TGCGCCAGCAGCTTGGCGGGAGCAGGGGAGACCCAGTACTTC.

V usage is TRBV5-1 and J usage is TRBJ2-1; the match to TRBD2 covers 11 bases. CDR3 length: 16 amino acids. J lost 5 bases, V lost 2 bases, and 6 bases had no gene match. Germline values: CDR1 SGHRS, CDR2 YFSETQ. CDR3 loop: CASSFLAGGPDNEQFF. The CDR3 nucleotides read TGCGCCAGCAGCTTCTTAGCGGGAGGGCCGGACAATGAGCAGTTCTTC.

In this sample, this clone turned up a few times. The chain combines TRBV7-9 with TRBJ2-7; D might be TRBD1 (5 bases). CDR3 length: 15 residues. V was cut by 3 bases and J by 3 bases, with 15 bases left in between. Germline values: CDR1 SEHNR, CDR2 FQNEAQ (reference sequence). The CDR3 sequence is CASSFAPGFVYEQYF. The CDR3 DNA follows: TGTGCCAGCAGCTTCGCGCCAGGGTTCGTCTACGAGCAGTACTTC.